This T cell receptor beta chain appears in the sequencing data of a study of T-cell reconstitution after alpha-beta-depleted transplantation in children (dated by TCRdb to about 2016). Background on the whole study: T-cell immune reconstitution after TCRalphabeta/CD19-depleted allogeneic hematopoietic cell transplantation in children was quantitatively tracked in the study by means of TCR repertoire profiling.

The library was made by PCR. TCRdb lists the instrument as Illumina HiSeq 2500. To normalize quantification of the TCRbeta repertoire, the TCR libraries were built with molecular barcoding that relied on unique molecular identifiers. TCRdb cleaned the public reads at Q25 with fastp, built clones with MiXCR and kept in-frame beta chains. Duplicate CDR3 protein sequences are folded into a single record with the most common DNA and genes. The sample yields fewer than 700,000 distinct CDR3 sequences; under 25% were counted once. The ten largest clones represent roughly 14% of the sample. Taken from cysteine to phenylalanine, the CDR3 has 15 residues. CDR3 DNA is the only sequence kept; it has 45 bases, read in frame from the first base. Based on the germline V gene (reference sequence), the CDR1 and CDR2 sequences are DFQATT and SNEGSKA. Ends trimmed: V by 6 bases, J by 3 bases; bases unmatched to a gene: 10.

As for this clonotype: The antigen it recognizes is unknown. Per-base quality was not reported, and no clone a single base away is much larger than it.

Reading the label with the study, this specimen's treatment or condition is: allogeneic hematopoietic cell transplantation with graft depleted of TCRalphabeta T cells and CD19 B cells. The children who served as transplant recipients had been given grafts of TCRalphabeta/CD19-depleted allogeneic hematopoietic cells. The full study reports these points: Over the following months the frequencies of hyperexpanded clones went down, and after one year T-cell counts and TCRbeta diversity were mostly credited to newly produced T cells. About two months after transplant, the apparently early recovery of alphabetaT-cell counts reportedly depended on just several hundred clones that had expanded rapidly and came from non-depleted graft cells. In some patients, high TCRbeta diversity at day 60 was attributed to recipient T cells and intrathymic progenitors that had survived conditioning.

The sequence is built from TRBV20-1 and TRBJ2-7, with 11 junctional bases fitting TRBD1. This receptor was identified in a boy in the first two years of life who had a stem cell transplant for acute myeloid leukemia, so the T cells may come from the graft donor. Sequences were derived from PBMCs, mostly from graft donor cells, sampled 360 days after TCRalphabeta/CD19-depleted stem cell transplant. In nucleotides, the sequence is TGCAGTGCCCAAGGACAGGGGGCAACCCACTACGAGCAGTACTTC. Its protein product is CSAQGQGATHYEQYF.